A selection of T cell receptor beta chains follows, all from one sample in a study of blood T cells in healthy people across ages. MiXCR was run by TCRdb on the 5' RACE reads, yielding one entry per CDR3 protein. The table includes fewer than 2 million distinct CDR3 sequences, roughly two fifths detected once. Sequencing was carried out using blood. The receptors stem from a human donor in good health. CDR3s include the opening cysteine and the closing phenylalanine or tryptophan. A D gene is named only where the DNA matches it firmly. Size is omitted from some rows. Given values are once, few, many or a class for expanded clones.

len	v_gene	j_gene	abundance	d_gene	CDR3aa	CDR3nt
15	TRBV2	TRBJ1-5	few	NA	CASRPGRGSNQPQHF	TGTGCCAGCAGACCAGGGAGGGGTAGCAATCAGCCCCAGCATTTT
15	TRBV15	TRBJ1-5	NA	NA	CATSPTQGRNQPQHF	TGTGCCACCAGCCCGACACAGGGTAGGAATCAGCCCCAGCATTTT
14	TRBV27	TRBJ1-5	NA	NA	CASSIRNSNQPQHF	TGTGCCAGCAGTATAAGAAATAGCAATCAGCCCCAGCATTTT
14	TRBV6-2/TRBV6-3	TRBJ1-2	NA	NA	CASTQFRDTLGYTF	TGTGCCAGCACTCAGTTCCGGGACACGCTCGGCTACACCTTC
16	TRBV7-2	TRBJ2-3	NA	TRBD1	CASSLGTGPSTDTQYF	TGTGCCAGCAGCTTAGGGACAGGGCCCAGCACAGATACGCAGTATTTT
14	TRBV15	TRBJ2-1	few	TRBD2	CATSSRSGVNEQFF	TGTGCCACCAGCTCGCGGAGCGGGGTCAATGAGCAGTTCTTC
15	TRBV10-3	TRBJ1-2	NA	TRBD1	CTISESIRGLDGYTF	TGTACCATCAGTGAGTCGATCAGGGGGCTGGATGGCTACACCTTC
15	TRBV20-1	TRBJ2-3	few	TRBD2	CSATLAGGPVDTQYF	TGCAGTGCGACCCTAGCGGGGGGGCCGGTAGATACGCAGTATTTT
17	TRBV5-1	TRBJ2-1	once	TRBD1	CASSFRTGGASYNEQFF	TGCGCCAGCAGCTTCCGGACAGGGGGCGCTTCCTACAATGAGCAGTTCTTC
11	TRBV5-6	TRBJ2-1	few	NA	CAVRRGQEQFF	TGTGCCGTAAGGCGGGGCCAGGAGCAGTTCTTC
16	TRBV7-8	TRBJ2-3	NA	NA	CASSFRILAGADTQYF	TGTGCCAGCAGCTTCAGGATTCTGGCCGGGGCAGATACGCAGTATTTT
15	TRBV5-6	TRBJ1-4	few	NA	CASSLATDWSEKLFF	TGTGCCAGCAGCTTGGCGACAGACTGGAGTGAAAAACTGTTTTTT
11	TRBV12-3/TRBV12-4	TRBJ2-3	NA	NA	CASSWVFGQYF	TGTGCCAGCAGTTGGGTATTCGGGCAGTATTTT
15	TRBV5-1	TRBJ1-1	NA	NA	CASRGAGYMNTEAFF	TGCGCCAGCCGCGGTGCGGGGTACATGAACACTGAAGCTTTCTTT
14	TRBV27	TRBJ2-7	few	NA	CASSFAGNFYEQYF	TGTGCCAGCAGTTTTGCAGGGAATTTCTACGAGCAGTACTTC
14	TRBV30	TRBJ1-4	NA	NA	CAWTSGGQPNKLFF	TGTGCCTGGACCTCGGGCGGCCAGCCTAATAAACTGTTTTTT
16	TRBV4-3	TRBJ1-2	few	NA	CASSQDQSLRGYGYTF	TGCGCCAGCAGCCAAGATCAATCCCTTAGGGGCTATGGCTACACCTTC
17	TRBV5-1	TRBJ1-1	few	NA	CASSLWQSRGGDTEAFF	TGCGCCAGCAGCTTGTGGCAGTCGCGGGGAGGGGACACTGAAGCTTTCTTT
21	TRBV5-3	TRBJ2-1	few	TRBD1	CARSLELVTGGRDSNNEEQFF	TGTGCCAGAAGCCTGGAACTGGTTACTGGGGGCCGGGACAGTAACAATGAAGAGCAGTTCTTC
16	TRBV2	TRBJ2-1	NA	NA	CASSERSGFYYDEQFF	TGTGCCAGCAGTGAAAGAAGCGGGTTTTACTATGATGAGCAGTTCTTC
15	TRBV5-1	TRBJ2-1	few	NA	CASSLGWTRGSEQFF	TGCGCCAGCAGCTTGGGATGGACTCGTGGTTCGGAGCAGTTCTTC
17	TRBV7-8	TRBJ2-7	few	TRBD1	CASSLPKGQGRIYEQYF	TGTGCCAGCAGCTTACCGAAGGGACAGGGTAGGATCTACGAGCAGTACTTC
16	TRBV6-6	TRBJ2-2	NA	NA	CASSGPGLKNTGELFF	TGTGCCAGCAGTGGACCTGGACTGAAGAACACCGGGGAGCTGTTTTTT
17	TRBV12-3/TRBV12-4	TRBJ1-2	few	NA	CASSLKTQRSRGYGYTF	TGTGCCAGCAGTTTAAAGACTCAGAGGTCGAGAGGCTATGGCTACACCTTC
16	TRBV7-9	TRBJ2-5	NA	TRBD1	CANSKYRTGDGETQYF	TGTGCCAACAGCAAGTATCGGACAGGGGATGGAGAGACCCAGTACTTC
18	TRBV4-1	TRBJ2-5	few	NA	CASSQEGGSGVIQETQYF	TGCGCCAGCAGCCAAGAGGGCGGATCGGGGGTTATACAAGAGACCCAGTACTTC
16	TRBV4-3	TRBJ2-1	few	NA	CASSQDLSSNMNEQFF	TGCGCCAGCAGCCAAGATTTGAGCAGCAACATGAATGAGCAGTTCTTC
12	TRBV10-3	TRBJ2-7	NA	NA	CAISVQGYEQYF	TGTGCCATCAGTGTCCAGGGCTACGAGCAGTACTTC
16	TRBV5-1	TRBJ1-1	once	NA	CASSQAGGRINTEAFF	TGCGCCAGCAGCCAGGCAGGTGGCCGAATCAACACTGAAGCTTTCTTT
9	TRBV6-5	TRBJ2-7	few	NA	CASYPVQYF	TGTGCCAGCTATCCGGTGCAGTACTTC
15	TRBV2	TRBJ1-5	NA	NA	CASSTMTGTNQPQHF	TGTGCCAGCAGTACCATGACCGGGACCAATCAGCCCCAGCATTTT
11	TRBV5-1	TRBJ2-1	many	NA	CASSLVDEQFF	TGTGCCAGCAGCTTAGTAGATGAGCAGTTCTTC
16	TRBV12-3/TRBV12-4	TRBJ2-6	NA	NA	CASSPGQFPGANVLTF	TGTGCCAGCAGTCCCGGACAGTTTCCTGGGGCCAACGTCCTGACTTTC
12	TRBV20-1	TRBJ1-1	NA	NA	CSASWVNTEAFF	TGCAGTGCTAGTTGGGTAAACACTGAAGCTTTCTTT
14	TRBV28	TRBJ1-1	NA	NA	CASSPPGHNTETFF	TGTGCCAGCAGTCCGCCGGGACATAACACTGAAACTTTCTTT
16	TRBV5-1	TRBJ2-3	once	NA	CASSLVAGADTDTQYF	TGCGCCAGCAGCTTGGTGGCGGGGGCAGACACAGATACGCAGTATTTT
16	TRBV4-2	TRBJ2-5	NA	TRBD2	CASSPLAGGHQETQYF	TGTGCCAGCAGCCCGCTAGCGGGGGGCCACCAAGAGACCCAGTACTTC
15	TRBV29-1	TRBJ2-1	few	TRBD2	CSVVAMASGVYEQFF	TGCAGCGTTGTAGCAATGGCTAGCGGGGTCTATGAGCAGTTCTTC
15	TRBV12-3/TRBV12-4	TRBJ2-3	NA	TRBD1	CASRPTTGGTDTQYF	TGTGCCAGCAGGCCGACGACAGGGGGGACAGATACGCAGTATTTT
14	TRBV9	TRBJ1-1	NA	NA	CASSRGGDNTEAFF	TGTGCCAGCAGCCGGGGTGGAGATAACACTGAAGCTTTCTTT
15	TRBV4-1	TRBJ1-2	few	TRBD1	CASSHRDSNKYGYTF	TGCGCCAGCAGCCATAGGGACAGTAATAAGTATGGCTACACCTTC
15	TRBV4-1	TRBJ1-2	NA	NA	CASSHFPDSPYGYTF	TGCGCCAGCAGCCATTTCCCCGACAGCCCCTATGGCTACACCTTC
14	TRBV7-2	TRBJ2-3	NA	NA	CASSYRVHTDTQYF	TGTGCCAGCAGCTACAGGGTACACACAGATACGCAGTATTTT
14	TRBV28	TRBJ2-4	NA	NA	CASSLRDGKNIQYF	TGTGCCAGCAGTTTACGTGACGGAAAAAACATTCAGTACTTC
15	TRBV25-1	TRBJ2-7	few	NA	CASSDPRSDGETQYF	TGTGCCAGCAGTGACCCTAGGTCCGACGGAGAGACTCAGTACTTC
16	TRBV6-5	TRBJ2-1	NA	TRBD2	CASRVLAGGSYNEQFF	TGTGCCAGCAGAGTACTAGCGGGGGGGTCCTACAATGAGCAGTTCTTC
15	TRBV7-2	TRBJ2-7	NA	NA	CASSLVRAVQETRYF	TGTGCCAGCAGCTTAGTGCGGGCAGTACAAGAGACCCGGTACTTC
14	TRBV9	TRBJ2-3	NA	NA	CASSDLQFTDTQYF	TGTGCCAGCAGCGATTTGCAGTTCACAGATACGCAGTATTTT
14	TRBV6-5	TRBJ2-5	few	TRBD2	CASSYQTSGETQYF	TGTGCCAGCAGTTACCAAACTAGCGGAGAGACCCAGTACTTC
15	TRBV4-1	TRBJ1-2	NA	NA	CASSQGMAFSGGYTF	TGCGCCAGCAGCCAAGGGATGGCCTTCTCGGGTGGCTACACCTTC
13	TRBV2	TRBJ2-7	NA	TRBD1	CASSADRVHEQYF	TGTGCCAGCAGTGCGGACAGGGTTCACGAGCAGTACTTC
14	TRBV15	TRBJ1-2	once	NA	CATSKAGLNYGYTF	TGTGCCACCAGCAAGGCCGGGCTTAACTATGGCTACACCTTC
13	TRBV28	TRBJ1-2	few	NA	CASSSGNCYGYTF	TGTGCCAGCAGTTCAGGGAACTGCTATGGCTACACCTTC
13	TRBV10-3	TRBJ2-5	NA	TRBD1	CAISTGGRETQYF	TGTGCCATCAGTACAGGGGGCAGGGAGACCCAGTACTTC
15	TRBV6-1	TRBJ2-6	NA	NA	CASTGGAPGANVLTF	TGTGCCAGCACCGGAGGGGCACCTGGGGCCAACGTCCTGACTTTC